There are many counts of the clone carrying this T cell receptor (beta chain). Its target is not known. This sample is part of a study of Graves' ophthalmopathy and Graves' hyperthyroidism. Study details: If no ophthalmopathy appeared within 18 months of follow-up, hyperthyroidism was termed stable.

RNA transcripts were the source from which TCR beta CDR3 regions were amplified. The first round was an RT-PCR with HTBI primers, and the second round was a multiplex PCR. MiXCR was run by TCRdb on the multiplex PCR reads, yielding one entry per CDR3 protein. The sample holds about 600,000 distinct CDR3 sequences; 39% are singletons and the top ten take less than 4.5%. Notes on the study in general: The model reached around 70% sensitivity and about 72% specificity for predicting ophthalmopathy progression. Blood also carried most expanded thyroid clonotypes exceeding 0.001 frequency.

The germline gives CDR1 SNHLY, CDR2 FYNNEI. V lost 6 bases to trimming and J lost 3 bases; unmatched junction nucleotides: 11. The CDR3 covers 15 residues. The V gene is TRBV2, the J gene TRBJ2-7, with 7 bases aligning to TRBD2. The clonotype comes from an adult man with Graves' hyperthyroidism. The source material was peripheral blood or thyroid tissue (not recorded which). As DNA, the CDR3 is TGTGCCAGCAGGTCGACCTTTGGCGGGAGCTACGAGCAGTACTTC. It encodes CASRSTFGGSYEQYF.